The rows below give T cell receptor beta chains drawn from one sample of a study of shared clonotypes between healthy human individuals. The table came from immunoSEQ multiplex PCR; TCRdb's copy has only in-frame clones and leaves some out. The sample yields 2 million to 2.5 million clones, nearly 97% seen once. Sample: naive CD4+ T cells sorted from blood. These receptors originate from a young man in good health. CDR3s include the opening cysteine and the closing phenylalanine or tryptophan. D genes are given only for firm matches. A clone size is listed for some rows: how often the clone was seen (once, few, many), or a class if it is expanded.

>TRBV7-2|TRBJ1-5|.|once
CASSLDVYSNQPQHF
TGTGCCAGCAGCTTAGATGTATATAGCAATCAGCCCCAGCATTTT
>TRBV12-5|TRBJ2-4|TRBD2|.
CASGLTSGQNIQYF
TGTGCTAGTGGTTTGACTAGCGGGCAAAACATTCAGTACTTC
>TRBV6-1|TRBJ2-3|.|.
CASSPQGKRDTQYF
TGTGCCAGCAGCCCTCAGGGTAAGCGGGATACGCAGTATTTT
>TRBV4-1|TRBJ1-6|TRBD1|few
CASSLRDRDDSPLHF
TGCGCCAGCAGCCTCCGGGACAGGGACGATTCACCCCTCCACTTT
>TRBV5-4|TRBJ2-7|TRBD1|once
CASSLGGTASSYEQYF
TGTGCCAGCAGCTTGGGAGGGACAGCGAGCTCCTACGAGCAGTACTTC
>TRBV11-2|TRBJ2-1|.|.
CASSYSGANEQFF
TGTGCCAGCAGTTATAGTGGGGCAAATGAGCAGTTCTTC
>TRBV30|TRBJ2-7|.|.
CACKRGQISYEQYF
TGTGCCTGTAAACGGGGGCAGATTTCCTACGAGCAGTACTTC
>TRBV29-1|TRBJ1-1|.|.
CSVVGPGRNTEAFF
TGCAGCGTTGTGGGCCCCGGGCGGAACACTGAAGCTTTCTTT
>TRBV2|TRBJ2-2|.|.
CASTGTATNTGELFF
TGTGCCAGCACCGGGACTGCCACGAACACCGGGGAGCTGTTTTTT
>TRBV9|TRBJ2-1|.|.
CASSVAPPETYNEQFF
TGTGCCAGCAGCGTAGCACCTCCAGAAACCTACAATGAGCAGTTCTTC
>TRBV29-1|TRBJ2-2|TRBD1|.
CSTTGVPTGELFF
TGCAGCACGACAGGGGTGCCCACCGGGGAGCTGTTTTTT
>TRBV2|TRBJ1-5|.|few
CASSSGNQPQHF
TGTGCCAGCAGTAGTGGCAATCAGCCCCAGCATTTT
>TRBV5-1|TRBJ2-5|.|.
CASSVGLQETQYF
TGCGCCAGCAGCGTCGGTCTCCAAGAGACCCAGTACTTC
>TRBV28|TRBJ1-2|TRBD1|.
CATRGGNYGYTF
TGTGCCACCAGGGGGGGGAACTATGGCTACACCTTC
>TRBV2|TRBJ2-1|.|.
CASVSGNEQFF
TGTGCCAGTGTCTCAGGCAATGAGCAGTTCTTC
>TRBV18|TRBJ2-1|.|.
CASSPQQGSEQFF
TGTGCCAGCTCACCCCAACAGGGAAGTGAGCAGTTCTTC
>TRBV5-1|TRBJ1-1|TRBD1|.
CASSFSGTGTNTEAFF
TGCGCCAGCAGCTTCTCCGGGACAGGGACTAACACTGAAGCTTTCTTT
>TRBV7-9|TRBJ2-1|TRBD1|.
CASSSGQGDGNEQFF
TGTGCCAGCAGCTCGGGACAGGGAGACGGCAATGAGCAGTTCTTC
>TRBV18|TRBJ2-7|.|.
CASSPPWRNRDLYF
TGTGCCAGCTCACCACCGTGGAGAAATAGAGACCTGTACTTC
>TRBV7-9|TRBJ2-4|TRBD1|.
CASSPSGTGGNIQYF
TGTGCCAGCAGCCCCTCGGGGACAGGAGGGAACATTCAGTACTTC
>TRBV19|TRBJ2-6|.|once
CASSTLVPGANVLTF
TGTGCCAGTAGTACCCTCGTACCTGGGGCCAACGTCCTGACTTTC
>TRBV5-1|TRBJ1-6|.|.
CASSFGQRSSYNSPLHF
TGCGCCAGCAGCTTTGGACAGAGGAGCTCCTATAATTCACCCCTCCACTTT
>TRBV10-1|TRBJ2-3|TRBD1|once
CASSELGQNLYF
TGCGCCAGCAGTGAGTTGGGACAGAATTTGTATTTT
>TRBV10-3|TRBJ2-6|.|.
CAISGGGSGANVLTF
TGTGCCATCAGCGGGGGCGGCTCTGGGGCCAACGTCCTGACTTTC
>TRBV5-1|TRBJ1-4|TRBD1|.
CASSPTGGATNEKLFF
TGCGCCAGCAGCCCGACAGGGGGTGCAACTAATGAAAAACTGTTTTTT
>TRBV7-2|TRBJ2-3|.|.
CASSLVLGLSLTDTQYF
TGTGCCAGCAGCTTAGTCTTGGGACTTAGTCTCACAGATACGCAGTATTTT
>TRBV7-2|TRBJ2-3|TRBD2|.
CASSPPHISGTSGTDTQYF
TGTGCCAGCAGCCCCCCACATATATCCGGGACTAGCGGCACAGATACGCAGTATTTT
>TRBV29-1|TRBJ2-3|.|.
CSVQTRLTDTQYF
TGCAGCGTACAGACACGGCTCACAGATACGCAGTATTTT
>TRBV18|TRBJ1-1|TRBD1|once
CASSRLGQGNTEAFF
TGTGCCAGCTCACGCCTTGGACAGGGGAACACTGAAGCTTTCTTT
>TRBV28|TRBJ1-1|.|.
CASSSESLGDTEAFF
TGTGCCAGCAGTTCGGAATCCCTGGGGGACACTGAAGCTTTCTTT
>TRBV4-2|TRBJ1-2|TRBD1|.
CASSHWTGGDYGYTF
TGTGCCAGCAGCCATTGGACAGGGGGCGACTATGGCTACACCTTC
>TRBV6-1|TRBJ1-1|.|once
CASSRIGDTEAFF
TGTGCCAGCAGTAGAATAGGGGACACTGAAGCTTTCTTT
>TRBV11-2|TRBJ1-3|TRBD1|.
CASSLDPTGFGYTIYF
TGTGCCAGCAGCTTAGATCCGACAGGGTTCGGTTACACCATATATTTT
>TRBV5-1|TRBJ2-1|TRBD2|.
CASSYIAGYEQFF
TGCGCCAGCAGCTACATAGCGGGGTATGAGCAGTTCTTC
>TRBV10-3|TRBJ1-1|.|.
CAISGRAGVGNTEAFF
TGTGCCATCAGTGGGCGTGCAGGGGTAGGGAACACTGAAGCTTTCTTT
>TRBV19|TRBJ1-1|.|.
CASSIGPGNTEAFF
TGTGCCAGTAGTATAGGTCCAGGGAACACTGAAGCTTTCTTT
>TRBV7-8|TRBJ2-5|TRBD2|.
CASSMGTSGVQETQYF
TGTGCCAGCAGCATGGGGACTAGCGGAGTCCAAGAGACCCAGTACTTC
>TRBV6-1|TRBJ1-5|.|.
CASQTRVGNQPQHF
TGTGCCAGCCAGACGAGGGTGGGCAATCAGCCCCAGCATTTT
>TRBV10-1|TRBJ2-3|TRBD2|once
CASSESSGRDTQYF
TGCGCCAGCAGTGAGTCGAGCGGGAGGGATACGCAGTATTTT
>TRBV6-1|TRBJ2-3|TRBD2|.
CASSETSGGALDTQYF
TGTGCCAGCAGCGAAACTAGCGGGGGGGCCTTAGATACGCAGTATTTT
>TRBV6-5|TRBJ2-1|.|.
CASSYAPYNEQFF
TGTGCCAGCAGTTACGCCCCTTACAATGAGCAGTTCTTC
>TRBV28|TRBJ2-7|.|.
CASSLTPYEQYF
TGTGCCAGCAGTTTAACCCCCTACGAGCAGTACTTC
>TRBV28|TRBJ1-2|.|.
CASSLSGGGYTF
TGTGCCAGCAGTTTATCGGGAGGCGGCTACACCTTC
>TRBV10-3|TRBJ2-3|.|.
CAISERETQYF
TGTGCCATCAGTGAGCGGGAGACGCAGTATTTT
>TRBV18|TRBJ1-5|.|.
CASSPNRADLQPQHF
TGTGCCAGCTCCCCAAACCGGGCAGATTTGCAGCCCCAGCATTTT
>TRBV7-2|TRBJ2-3|TRBD2|.
CASSSPPLADDTDTQYF
TGTGCCAGCAGTTCACCCCCACTAGCGGACGATACAGATACGCAGTATTTT
>TRBV30|TRBJ2-7|TRBD2|.
CAWSGTSGSTREQYF
TGTGCCTGGAGTGGTACTAGCGGGAGTACCCGCGAGCAGTACTTC
>TRBV7-2|TRBJ2-5|TRBD2|.
CASSSLAGLRQETQYF
TGTGCCAGCAGCTCCCTAGCGGGATTACGCCAAGAGACCCAGTACTTC
>TRBV18|TRBJ2-7|.|.
CASSPYHLREQYF
TGTGCCAGCTCACCCTACCACCTTCGCGAGCAGTACTTC
>TRBV18|TRBJ2-3|.|.
CASSPISTDTQYF
TGTGCCAGCTCACCGATCAGCACAGATACGCAGTATTTT
>TRBV19|TRBJ2-4|TRBD2|.
CASSAGASGVGAKNIQYF
TGTGCCAGTAGTGCCGGCGCTAGCGGAGTGGGAGCCAAAAACATTCAGTACTTC
>TRBV27|TRBJ1-1|.|.
CASSLSGGLGGEAFF
TGTGCCAGCAGTTTATCGGGGGGTCTGGGGGGCGAAGCTTTCTTT
>TRBV2|TRBJ2-1|TRBD1|.
CATQGNNEQFF
TGTGCCACACAGGGGAACAATGAGCAGTTCTTC
>TRBV6-6|TRBJ2-7|.|.
CASSYSENTEQYF
TGTGCCAGCAGTTACTCGGAGAACACCGAGCAGTACTTC
>TRBV25-1|TRBJ1-5|.|.
CASSDSLGPHQPQHF
TGTGCCAGCAGTGACTCCCTAGGCCCCCATCAGCCCCAGCATTTT
>TRBV9|TRBJ2-1|.|.
CASSREGWNEQFF
TGTGCCAGCAGCCGTGAGGGGTGGAATGAGCAGTTCTTC
>TRBV5-1|TRBJ2-7|.|.
CASSYSGLTAEQYF
TGCGCCAGCAGCTACTCGGGACTCACGGCCGAGCAGTACTTC
>TRBV5-1|TRBJ2-4|TRBD2|once
CASSLFRLAGNHKNIQYF
TGCGCCAGCAGCTTGTTTCGACTAGCGGGAAATCACAAAAACATTCAGTACTTC
>TRBV4-3|TRBJ2-1|TRBD2|.
CASSQDRSLAGGNEQFF
TGCGCCAGCAGCCAAGATCGGTCCCTAGCGGGGGGCAATGAGCAGTTCTTC